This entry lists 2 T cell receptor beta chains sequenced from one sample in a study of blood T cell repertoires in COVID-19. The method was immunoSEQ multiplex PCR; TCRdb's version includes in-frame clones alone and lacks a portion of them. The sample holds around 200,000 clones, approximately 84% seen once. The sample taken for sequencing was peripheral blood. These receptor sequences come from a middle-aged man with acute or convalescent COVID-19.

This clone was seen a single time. The CDR3 loop reads CASSLYGGYQETQYF. As DNA, the CDR3 is TGTGCCAGCAGTTTATACGGGGGGTACCAAGAGACCCAGTACTTC. The V gene is TRBV27, the J gene TRBJ2-5, with TRBD2 matching over 7 bases. The CDR3 runs 15 residues. The germline V gene encodes CDR1 MNHEY and CDR2 SMNVEV (reference sequence). The V segment lost 1 base and the J segment 0 bases; nucleotides outside the gene matches: 2.

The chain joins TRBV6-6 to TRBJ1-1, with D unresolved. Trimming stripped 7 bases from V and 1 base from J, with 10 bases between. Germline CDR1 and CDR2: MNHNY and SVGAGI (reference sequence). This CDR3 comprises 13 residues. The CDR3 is CASTGRQNTEAFF. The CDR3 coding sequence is TGTGCCAGCACCGGCCGACAGAACACTGAAGCTTTCTTT.